This T cell receptor (beta chain) was sequenced during a study of T cells in Graves' hyperthyroidism and ophthalmopathy. Overall study findings and caveats: Appearing also in blood were most of the thyroid clonotypes expanded above 0.001. Stable hyperthyroidism was told apart from ophthalmopathy by a model built on 13 V-J features.

There were TCR beta CDR3 regions amplified from RNA transcripts. The HTBI primer set was used in a first-round RT-PCR of the TCR CDR3. Each CDR3 protein gets one entry after TCRdb re-called the multiplex PCR reads with MiXCR. The profile shows around 56,000 distinct CDR3 sequences, 53% of them singletons. Germline V CDR1 and CDR2: LNHDA, SQIVND (reference sequence). Between the trimmed V and J ends, which lost 4 bases and 7 bases, there was a span of 11 bases. There are 13 residues in the CDR3. As concerns this clonotype: No antigen is known for it.

The study excluded patients with uncontrolled infection, other autoimmune disease, pregnancy or lactation. Each diagnosis drew on symptoms, thyroxine, TRAb, thyroid ultrasound and orbital computed tomography findings. The chain combines TRBV19 with TRBJ2-1, with a weak D call TRBD2 (5 bases). Sequenced input: blood. The TCR originated in a woman aged 60-70 years with Graves' ophthalmopathy. The CDR3 bases are TGTGCCAGTAGTACCTCCCGGAGGAATGAGCAGTTCTTC. Its protein is CASSTSRRNEQFF.